Shown below are 24 T cell receptor beta chains from a single sample sequenced in a study of T cell responses to AZD1222 COVID-19 vaccine. Clones were sequenced by immunoSEQ multiplex PCR, and TCRdb holds only the in-frame ones, with some missing. The data show roughly 120,000 clones, with roughly 92% seen just once and roughly 2.7% held by the top ten. The sequences come from peripheral blood, collected 28 days after the second AZD1222 dose. Every receptor here comes from an adult who received the AZD1222 COVID-19 vaccine.

The chain carries TRBV20-1 and TRBJ1-4; D is uncertain. The V end lost 3 bases, the J end lost 7 bases, and 6 bases lay between the germline ends. CDR1 DFQATT and CDR2 SNEGSKA come from the germline V gene (reference sequence). The CDR3 is 11 residues long. CDR3 sequence: CSARGFEKLFF. In DNA, the CDR3 is TGCAGTGCTAGGGGGTTTGAAAAACTGTTTTTT.

The chain links TRBV4-2 to TRBJ2-7; D possibly uses TRBD1 or TRBD2 (5 bases each). The V end was cut by 0 bases, the J end by 0 bases, with 12 bases between. Germline values: CDR1 LGHNA, CDR2 YNFKEQ. This CDR3 region has 16 residues. In DNA form, the CDR3 reads TGTGCCAGCAGCCAAGATCCACCGGGGCACTCCTACGAGCAGTACTTC. Translating gives CASSQDPPGHSYEQYF.

The V call is TRBV9, the J call TRBJ2-2; D is undetermined. The germline gives CDR1 SGDLS, CDR2 YYNGEE. This CDR3 region has 16 residues. Trimming cost V 0 bases and J 1 base, with 10 bases left between them. CDR3 region: CASSVELGVNTGELFF. The CDR3 coding sequence is TGTGCCAGCAGCGTAGAATTAGGAGTGAACACCGGGGAGCTGTTTTTT.

The V and J genes are TRBV5-1 and TRBJ1-3, with TRBD1 matching over 7 bases. This CDR3 has 15 residues. Germline values: CDR1 SGHRS, CDR2 YFSETQ. V lost 0 bases to trimming and J lost 4 bases; unmatched junction nucleotides: 4. In nucleotides, the CDR3 is TGCGCCAGCAGCTTGGCCGGGACAGAAGGAAACACCATATATTTT. It yields the protein CASSLAGTEGNTIYF.

The chain recombines TRBV18 with TRBJ1-6; D possibly corresponds to TRBD1 (6 bases). This CDR3 is built from 13 residues. The germline V gene encodes CDR1 KGHSH and CDR2 LQKENI. Trimming removed 5 bases from V and 7 bases from J, with 9 bases in between. The CDR3 DNA reads as TGTGCCAGCTCAGACAGGCCCAATTCACCCCTCCACTTT. Its protein is CASSDRPNSPLHF.

The V gene is TRBV28, the J gene TRBJ2-1; TRBD2 matches 15 bases. V lost 5 bases to trimming and J lost 4 bases; unmatched junction nucleotides: 3. The CDR3 covers 16 residues. The germline V gene encodes CDR1 MDHEN and CDR2 SYDVKM. CDR3 residues: CASSRTSGGAYNEQFF. The CDR3 nucleotides are TGTGCCAGCAGTCGGACTAGCGGGGGGGCTTACAATGAGCAGTTCTTC.

This rearrangement joins TRBV4-3 to TRBJ2-3; 12 nucleotides align to TRBD2. The CDR3 spans 18 residues. CDR1 is LGHNA and CDR2 is YSLEER in the germline V gene. V was pared by 0 bases and J by 4 bases, with 8 bases of the junction left unmatched. This CDR3 reads CASSQDPASGGASDTQYF. CDR3 in DNA: TGCGCCAGCAGCCAAGATCCCGCTAGCGGGGGGGCCTCAGATACGCAGTATTTT.

The V call is TRBV5-1, the J call TRBJ1-1; D is perhaps TRBD1 (6 bases). The CDR3 runs to 16 residues. Trimming took 5 bases from V and 1 from J, leaving 18 bases between them. Germline CDR1 is SGHRS and CDR2 is YFSETQ. CDR3 bases: TGCGCCAGCAGTGATGGTGTTATGACAGGGAACACTGAAGCTTTCTTT. Residues: CASSDGVMTGNTEAFF.

The chain uses TRBV20-1 and TRBJ2-3, with TRBD2 matching over 9 bases. The CDR3 is 14 residues long. Per germline, CDR1 DFQATT and CDR2 SNEGSKA (reference sequence). V dropped 3 bases and J dropped 4; count of bases not matched to a gene: 5. The chain's CDR3 is CSASVAGAPDTQYF. The CDR3 region has the DNA TGCAGTGCTAGTGTAGCGGGGGCCCCAGATACGCAGTATTTT.

CDR3 in amino acids: CASSRSGYGYTF. Here the CDR3 DNA reads TGCGCCAGCAGCCGAAGCGGGTATGGCTACACCTTC. This rearrangement joins TRBV5-1 to TRBJ1-2, with unresolved D. The V gene's germline CDR1 is SGHRS and CDR2 YFSETQ. Trimming cost V 4 bases and J 5 bases, with 9 bases left between them. This CDR3 contains 12 residues.

The chain combines TRBV3-1 (or the pseudogene TRBV3-2) with TRBJ2-2; 14 nucleotides align to TRBD2. CDR1 is LGHDT and CDR2 is YNNKEL in the germline V gene (reference sequence). V lost 5 bases to trimming and J lost 6 bases; unmatched junction nucleotides: 5. CDR3 length: 16 residues. CDR3 DNA: TGTGCCAGCAGCGTTGGACTAGCGGGGGGCCCCGGGGAGCTGTTTTTT. It yields the protein CASSVGLAGGPGELFF.

Comment on this clone: The identical CDR3 is also encoded by other nucleotide sequences in the sample. The J gene is TRBJ2-5, the V gene TRBV5-1; no reliable D call. The V and J ends lost 0 bases and 0 bases respectively, with 0 bases between them. Germline V gene data show CDR1 as SGHRS and CDR2 as YFSETQ. This CDR3 comprises 12 residues. CDR3 sequence (DNA): TGCGCCAGCAGCTTGGACCAAGAGACCCAGTACTTC. This gives the protein CASSLDQETQYF.

The chain employs TRBV11-3 and TRBJ2-7, with TRBD1 identical over 7 bases. This CDR3 is built from 12 residues. The ends lost 7 bases at V and 3 bases at J; junction bases unmatched: 3. Per the germline V gene, CDR1 is SGHNT and CDR2 is YENEEA. The CDR3 coding sequence is TGTGCCAGCAAGGACAGGCTCTACGAGCAGTACTTC. Protein: CASKDRLYEQYF.

The chain combines TRBV11-3 with TRBJ1-6; D unclear. CDR1 is SGHNT, CDR2 YENEEA, per germline. V lost 4 bases, J lost 7 bases, and 11 bases lay in between. The CDR3 contains 14 residues. This chain's CDR3 is CASSSSVANSPLHF. CDR3 nucleotide sequence: TGTGCCAGCAGCTCCTCAGTAGCCAATTCACCCCTCCACTTT. Full variable domain (outside the CDR3, taken from reference TRBV11-3 and TRBJ1-6): EAGVVQSPRYKIIEKKQPVAFWCNPISGHNTLYWYLQNLGQGPELLIRYENEEAVDDSQLPKDRFSAERLKGVDSTLKIQPAELGDSAVYLCASSSSVANSPLHFGNGTRLTVT.

The V and J genes are TRBV5-1 and TRBJ1-6; D is undetermined. Deletions cut 0 bases from V and 5 bases from J, with 6 bases between. The germline V gene has CDR1 SGHRS and CDR2 YFSETQ. The CDR3 is 14 residues long. This CDR3 reads CASSLAPDNSPLHF. The DNA of the CDR3 is TGCGCCAGCAGCTTGGCCCCAGATAATTCACCCCTCCACTTT. The variable domain in full, completed from reference TRBV5-1 and TRBJ1-6, reads KAGVTQTPRYLIKTRGQQVTLSCSPISGHRSVSWYQQTPGQGLQFLFEYFSETQRNKGNFPGRFSGRQFSNSRSEMNVSTLELGDSALYLCASSLAPDNSPLHFGNGTRLTVT.

The chain joins TRBV2 to TRBJ1-3, with TRBD1 matching 8 bases. The CDR3 has 15 amino acids. The trim removed 5 bases at V and 0 bases at J, leaving 3 bases unmatched. Per germline, CDR1 SNHLY and CDR2 FYNNEI. CDR3 sequence: CASSLDRVSGNTIYF. In DNA, the CDR3 is TGTGCCAGCAGTCTGGACAGGGTCTCTGGAAACACCATATATTTT.

The J gene is TRBJ1-2, the V gene TRBV4-2, with D perhaps matching TRBD1 (6 bases). Trimming cost V 4 bases and J 2 bases, with 8 bases left between them. CDR3 length: 13 amino acids. Germline V gene lookup returns CDR1 LGHNA and CDR2 YNFKEQ. The CDR3 reads CASSPDRNYGYTF. Written as DNA, the CDR3 is TGTGCCAGCAGCCCTGACAGGAACTATGGCTACACCTTC.

The V call is TRBV24-1, the J call TRBJ1-5; D unclear. Germline values: CDR1 KGHDR, CDR2 SFDVKD. The CDR3 sequence is 14 residues long. Trimming removed 5 bases at V and 3 bases at J, with 10 bases between. The CDR3 region is CATSGRRDNQPQHF. In DNA, the CDR3 is TGTGCCACCAGTGGAAGGCGGGACAATCAGCCCCAGCATTTT.

This rearrangement joins TRBV24-1 to TRBJ2-7, with a weak D call TRBD2 (5 bases). V was shortened by 9 bases and J by 3 bases, with 8 bases between the two germline ends. The germline gives CDR1 KGHDR, CDR2 SFDVKD. The CDR3 length is 11 residues. CDR3 region: CATSRDYEQYF. The CDR3, as DNA: TGTGCCACCTCCCGGGACTACGAGCAGTACTTC.

The rearrangement uses TRBV30 and TRBJ2-7; TRBD2 is a possible D gene (5 bases). The germline V and J ends were trimmed by 7 bases and 3 bases, with 10 bases remaining between them. Germline CDR1 and CDR2: GTSNPN and SVGIG (reference sequence). There are 11 residues in the CDR3. The CDR3 is CALKGSYEQYF. The CDR3 nucleotides read TGTGCCTTGAAAGGGAGCTACGAGCAGTACTTC.

The V call is TRBV20-1, the J call TRBJ2-7; possible D gene TRBD2, 5 bases. Trimming pared 4 bases from V and 5 bases from J, leaving 9 bases between. This CDR3 is built from 11 residues. The V gene's germline CDR1 is DFQATT and CDR2 SNEGSKA (reference sequence). In DNA, the CDR3 is TGCAGTGCTATTAGCGCTAACGAGCAGTACTTC. Protein sequence: CSAISANEQYF.

The gene calls are TRBV2 and TRBJ1-4, with 9 bases matching TRBD1. Germline values: CDR1 SNHLY, CDR2 FYNNEI. J was trimmed by 6 bases and V by 9 bases; bases with no gene match: 8. The CDR3 has 14 amino acids. The CDR3 is CASKMGQGDEKLFF. The CDR3 DNA is TGTGCCAGTAAAATGGGACAGGGAGATGAAAAACTGTTTTTT.

The chain has TRBV28 and TRBJ2-1, with D perhaps matching TRBD1 or TRBD2 (6 bases each). The germline V gene has CDR1 MDHEN and CDR2 SYDVKM. The CDR3 contains 16 residues. The V end was cut by 2 bases, the J end by 0 bases, with 11 bases between. The CDR3 region is CASSLPGGGSYNEQFF. CDR3 DNA: TGTGCCAGCAGTTTACCCGGGGGCGGCTCCTACAATGAGCAGTTCTTC.

The chain is built from TRBV5-1 and TRBJ2-7; 7 bases are a match to TRBD1. Germline-derived CDR1 and CDR2 are SGHRS and YFSETQ. J was trimmed by 5 bases and V by 4 bases; bases with no gene match: 12. The CDR3 is 15 residues long. Here the CDR3 DNA reads TGCGCCAGCAGCCTCGCACAGGGGTCCCGTGACGAGCAGTACTTC. Translation: CASSLAQGSRDEQYF.